This T cell receptor (beta chain) was profiled in a study of long-term antiretroviral therapy in people with HIV (dated by TCRdb to between 2020 and 2023). Regarding the research as a whole: The earliest samples were collected roughly a decade before the 2015 WHO recommendation for immediate ART, at a time when ART was usually postponed until CD4 counts fell. Test extractions of a monoclonal T-cell line alongside fewer than 40 polyclonal samples showed no cross-contamination during QIAcube processing. A retrospective serial study tested whether changes in peripheral blood TRB repertoire composition and diversity were associated with ART initiation and durable HIV suppression. A total of 192 cryopreserved PBMC samples came from roughly 30 adults with confirmed HIV infection and were collected serially over a mean of about six years (range 1-12). About 40% of the 30 participants with HIV were female. Broad study findings and their caveats: The samples span the years 2004 to 2017, and the ART regimens used may be less effective than current regimens. Narrower CDR3 length ranges were observed in HIV repertoires than in controls, and an antigen-experienced repertoire with only a slight naive shift after ART was suggested by the network structure. Inferences about post-ART repertoire changes were limited because no data were available on ART adherence, viral resistance or therapy changes. Unsorted PBMC were profiled instead of sorted CD4+ and CD8+ T cells because pre-ART samples had limited cell numbers. Starting ART was linked to a significant rise in TRB diversity, yet even with long-term ART the diversity remained significantly lower than in transplant donor controls. The repertoire was dominated across all time points by expanded TRB clones identified before ART initiation, although this dominance was seen to fluctuate and to decrease in many PLHIV after ART. Owing to limited PBMC availability, only the TCR beta chain was sequenced, without alpha chain pairing.

To be included, a participant needed at least one PBMC sample from before ART initiation plus at least two post-ART samples. All participants with HIV were treated in the United States of America. Before DNA extraction, cryopreserved samples containing 1-10 million PBMC were thawed and washed. At the time of the earliest PBMC sample, participants with HIV were aged between about 20 and 54 years. Per participant, PBMC samples came from 1-4 timepoints prior to ART initiation and 2-8 timepoints following ART initiation, for a median of 7 samples. Serial HIV viral load, CD4+ T-cell count, ART history and demographic data were obtained for every participant. Genomic DNA was extracted from unsorted PBMC with a Qiagen kit on a QIAcube, with processing performed in batches of 12 samples. Comment on this clone: What antigen it recognizes has not been identified. Base qualities are missing; no much larger clone stands one base away.

The CDR3, cysteine through phenylalanine, is 11 amino acids long. The read is trimmed to its CDR3 DNA, 33 bases read in frame from base 1. The germline V gene supplies CDR1 MDHEN and CDR2 SYDVKM. Cut back by 2 bases and 7 bases, the V and J ends lie 6 bases apart. The immunoSEQ hsTCRB v3.0 assay was used at survey level resolution for TRB variable region sequencing. The target sequencing depth for TRB was roughly 40,000-50,000 T-cell genomes per sample. Pooled TRB libraries were sequenced on an Illumina MiSeq with a v3 150-cycle kit. The authors processed their data as follows. Repertoire analysis was run in R within a reproducible Nextflow workflow that covered QC, data transformation and analysis. Custom analyses were implemented in LymphoSeq2, an R package for AIRR-Seq data exploration. After excluding a handful of samples that yielded fewer than 5000 total TRB sequences, roughly 190 HIV repertoires remained for analysis. Of the 188 retained HIV repertoires, about 61 were collected before and 129 after ART initiation. Repertoires were downsampled to 5000 TRB nucleotide sequences, with summary statistics averaged over 100 downsampling iterations. TRB sequences were retained for analysis only if CDR3 regions of at least seven amino acids were present. A Shannon entropy-derived clonality score and the Gini coefficient were used to measure diversity. In the repertoire networks, any two of the top 5000 CDR3 amino acid sequences were linked whenever the two sequences differed by an edit distance of one. GLIPH2 predicted antigen specificity groups and MHC restriction for TRB CDR3 amino acid sequences. CDR3 amino acid sequences were matched against VDJdb and McPAS-TCR to flag known CMV, EBV, HIV or tissue antigen associations. Pre-ART, post-ART and control groups were compared with Wilcoxon signed-rank tests and Holm-Bonferroni correction. TCRdb limited this immuneACCESS table to in-frame rearrangements with V and J called. A share of clones is missing; checked studies link under half to unresolved V genes, and the rest is unexplained. The V and J calls and the clone size are those of that table, but D and trimming were determined from the DNA. The sample table records approximately 29,000 clones; about 85% of these occur just once. Jointly, the top ten make up 13% of the sample.

This receptor was identified in a man younger than 35 with HIV. This chain is built from TRBV28 and TRBJ2-7; TRBD2 is a weak D gene call, 6 bases matching. The sample was unsorted PBMCs, taken 1.1 years after starting antiretroviral therapy. The nucleotide sequence reads as follows: TGTGCCAGCAGTTTAGGAGGGGAGCAGTACTTC. Its translation is CASSLGGEQYF.